What follows are 18 T cell receptor beta chains derived from one specimen sequenced in a study of CD8+CD57+ T cells in acquired aplastic anemia. TCR beta VDJ and CDR3 were profiled, and genomic DNA was the template. TCRdb fed the reads into MiXCR, producing one record per CDR3 protein. The sample includes some 170,000 distinct CDR3 sequences, around half of them seen just once. Flow cytometry had shown expanded CD8+CD57+ cells in the patients chosen for sequencing. Material: sorted CD4+, CD8+, or CD8+CD57+ T cells (not recorded which) from PBMCs. All receptors come from a human donor with aplastic anemia.

The V call is TRBV9, the J call TRBJ1-1; D is uncertain. This CDR3 comprises 14 residues. V lost 2 bases and J 0 bases, leaving 8 bases between the germline ends. Germline assignment: CDR1 SGDLS and CDR2 YYNGEE. CDR3 sequence: CASSVGVVNTEAFF. CDR3 DNA sequence: TGTGCCAGCAGCGTGGGAGTGGTGAACACTGAAGCTTTCTTT.

This chain joins TRBV20-1 and TRBJ2-3, with TRBD2 matching 8 bases. The CDR3 is 20 residues long. V lost 1 base and J lost 0; bases outside the gene matches: 18. Germline V gene sequence: CDR1 DFQATT, CDR2 SNEGSKA (reference sequence). CDR3 residues: CSARVSAPGGGLVSTDTQYF. As DNA, the CDR3 is TGCAGTGCTAGAGTGTCGGCCCCCGGGGGGGGCCTCGTGAGCACAGATACGCAGTATTTT.

This clonotype was detected many times. The chain joins TRBV6-7 to TRBJ2-7; 7 bases line up with TRBD1. TRBV6-7 is marked as an open reading frame, function uncertain. The junction had 9 bases not matched to a gene; V was cut back by 1 base and J by 3 bases. CDR3 length: 16 amino acids. The CDR3 sequence is CASSYYDRVLSYEQYF. Here the CDR3 DNA reads TGTGCCAGCAGTTACTACGACAGGGTCCTGAGCTACGAGCAGTACTTC.

This clonotype was detected ten times or more. The genes are TRBV12-3 or TRBV12-4 and TRBJ1-1; D remains ambiguous. This CDR3 has 11 amino acids. V lost 5 bases to trimming and J lost 7 bases, with 8 bases between them. In DNA, the CDR3 is TGTGCCAGCAGTCCCCGGTTTGAAGCTTTCTTT. Amino acids: CASSPRFEAFF.

The CDR3 DNA sequence: TGTGCCAGCAGCCCAGGGCGGGGGACCCAGTACTTC. It yields the protein CASSPGRGTQYF. This chain joins TRBV7-2 and TRBJ2-5; perhaps TRBD2 as D (6 bases). This CDR3 is built from 12 residues. Germline V lookup: CDR1 SGHTA, CDR2 FQGNSA. Trimming shortened V by 5 bases and J by 7 bases, and 11 bases separated the two germline ends.

A few counts support this clonotype. The chain recombines TRBV29-1 with TRBJ1-1; possible D gene TRBD1, 5 bases. The CDR3 has 14 residues. Looked up from germline, CDR1 is SQVTM and CDR2 is ANQGSEA. V lost 4 bases and J lost 1, with 13 bases in between. This CDR3 reads CSVAARQGNTEAFF. CDR3 DNA sequence: TGCAGCGTTGCGGCCCGGCAGGGGAACACTGAAGCTTTCTTT.

The chain couples TRBV29-1 to TRBJ2-1, with D uncertain. The germline V gene encodes CDR1 SQVTM and CDR2 ANQGSEA. V shed 3 bases and J shed 0 bases, with 3 bases lying between them. This CDR3 spans 12 amino acids. This CDR3 is CSVDPSYNEQFF. CDR3 nucleotides: TGCAGCGTTGATCCCTCCTACAATGAGCAGTTCTTC.

This clonotype was seen at least ten times. This chain joins TRBV6-1 and TRBJ2-7; 10 bases align to TRBD1. Trimming at V came to 0 bases and at J to 5 bases, leaving 4 bases not matched to a gene. This CDR3 has 15 residues. CDR1 and CDR2 from the germline V gene are MNHNS and SASEGT. In nucleotides, the CDR3 is TGTGCCAGCAGTGAAGCCGGGACAGGGGTCAACGAGCAGTACTTC. Translated, it gives CASSEAGTGVNEQYF.

In regard to this clonotype: A much larger clone is a single base away; this may be a read error. The V call is TRBV14, the J call TRBJ1-3; D is possibly TRBD1 (5 bases). V shed 4 bases and J shed 2 bases, with 12 bases lying between them. CDR1 SGHDN and CDR2 FVKESK come from the germline V gene. The CDR3 is made up of 15 amino acids. The CDR3 loop is CASSPPGGAGNTIYF. The CDR3 nucleotides read TGTGCCAGCAGCCCGCCCGGGGGTGCTGGAAACACCATATATTTT. The variable domain in full, with the rest retrieved from reference TRBV14 and TRBJ1-3, is EAGVTQFPSHSVIEKGQTVTLRCDPISGHDNLYWYRRVMGKEIKFLLHFVKESKQDESGMPNNRFLAERTGGTYSTLKVQPAELEDSGVYFCASSPPGGAGNTIYFGEGSWLTVV.

In DNA, the CDR3 is TGTGCCATCAGACAGGGGGCGAGTGGAAACACCATATATTTT. The encoded protein is CAIRQGASGNTIYF. The chain employs TRBV10-3 and TRBJ1-3; 9 bases agree with TRBD1. This CDR3 region has 14 residues. After removal of 6 bases from V and 3 bases from J, the junction contained 3 bases not matched to a gene. Looked up from germline, CDR1 is ENHRY and CDR2 is SYGVKD.

This clonotype was observed at least ten times. J is TRBJ2-3 and V is TRBV6-1; 8 bases agree with TRBD2. This CDR3 comprises 15 residues. The germline V gene encodes CDR1 MNHNS and CDR2 SASEGT. J gave up 2 bases and V 4 bases, and 5 bases lay outside the gene matches. CDR3 in amino acids: CASSGRTSPTDTQYF. As DNA, the CDR3 is TGTGCCAGCAGTGGACGGACTAGCCCCACAGATACGCAGTATTTT.

The CDR3 coding sequence is TGTGCCAGCAGAGTAGCGGGGGGGCCAACCGGGGAGCTGTTTTTT. The encoded protein is CASRVAGGPTGELFF. The V gene is TRBV2, the J gene TRBJ2-2; 11 bases agree with TRBD2. The CDR3 is made up of 15 amino acids. CDR1 is SNHLY and CDR2 is FYNNEI in the germline V gene. V dropped 6 bases and J dropped 5; count of bases not matched to a gene: 5.

The sample holds a few counts of this clonotype. The rearrangement links TRBV18 to TRBJ1-2; a weak D match, TRBD1 (5 bases). The CDR3 loop spans 13 amino acids. Looked up from germline, CDR1 is KGHSH and CDR2 is LQKENI. V was cut by 4 bases and J by 4 bases, with 10 bases left in between. CDR3 protein: CASSLTDSYGYTF. For the CDR3, the DNA is TGTGCCAGCTCACTTACCGACAGCTATGGCTACACCTTC.

J is TRBJ2-3 and V is TRBV7-3, with 12 bases matching TRBD2. The J segment lost 5 bases and the V segment lost 5 bases, leaving 8 bases of the junction unmatched. Germline V gene lookup returns CDR1 SGHTA and CDR2 FQGTGA. The CDR3 length is 16 residues. CDR3 DNA sequence: TGTGCCAGCAGCCGACTAGCGGGAGCGGGGGTAGATACGCAGTATTTT. This codes for CASSRLAGAGVDTQYF.

The chain recombines TRBV10-3 with TRBJ1-1; weak D call: TRBD1 (5 bases). V lost 3 bases and J 2 bases, leaving 10 bases between the germline ends. The CDR3 spans 14 residues. In germline, CDR1 is ENHRY, CDR2 SYGVKD. The CDR3, as DNA: TGTGCCATCAGTGAAGGGGTAGGTAACACTGAAGCTTTCTTT. Protein product: CAISEGVGNTEAFF.

The rearrangement links TRBV9 to TRBJ2-7; D gene uncertain. V lost 4 bases and J 5 bases, leaving 7 bases between the germline ends. Germline CDR1 and CDR2: SGDLS and YYNGEE. The CDR3 consists of 11 residues. This CDR3 is CASSLMDEQYF. DNA of the CDR3: TGTGCCAGCAGCTTGATGGACGAGCAGTACTTC.

The genes are TRBV9 and TRBJ1-6, with a tentative D call TRBD1 (6 bases). This CDR3 contains 14 residues. Germline-derived CDR1 and CDR2 are SGDLS and YYNGEE. V lost 3 bases, J lost 7 bases, and 11 bases lay in between. The CDR3 spells CASSARTDNSPLHF. The CDR3 DNA sequence: TGTGCCAGCAGCGCACGGACAGACAATTCACCCCTCCACTTT.

V usage is TRBV4-1 and J usage is TRBJ1-4, with no clear D. The CDR3 length is 15 residues. Germline V gene lookup returns CDR1 MGHRA and CDR2 YSYEKL. V lost 5 bases, J lost 2 bases, and 12 bases lay in between. The CDR3 here is CASSILVGTNEKLFF. CDR3 coding DNA: TGCGCCAGCAGCATTTTAGTAGGGACTAATGAAAAACTGTTTTTT.